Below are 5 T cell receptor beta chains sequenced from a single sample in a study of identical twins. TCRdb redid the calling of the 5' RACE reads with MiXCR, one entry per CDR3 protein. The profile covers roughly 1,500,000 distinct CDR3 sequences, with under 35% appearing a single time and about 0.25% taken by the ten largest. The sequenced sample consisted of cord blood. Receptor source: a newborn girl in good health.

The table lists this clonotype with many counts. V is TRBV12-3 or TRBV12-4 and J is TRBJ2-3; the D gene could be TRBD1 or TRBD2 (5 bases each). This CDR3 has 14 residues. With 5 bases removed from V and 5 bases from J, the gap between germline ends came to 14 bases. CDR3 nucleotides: TGTGCCAGCAGTACTGGGGCCCGGGGAGATACGCAGTATTTT. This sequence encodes CASSTGARGDTQYF.

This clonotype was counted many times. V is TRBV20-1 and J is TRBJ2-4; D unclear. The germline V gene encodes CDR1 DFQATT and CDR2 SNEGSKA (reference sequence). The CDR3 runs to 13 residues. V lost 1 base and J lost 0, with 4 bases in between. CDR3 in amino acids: CSARGTAKNIQYF. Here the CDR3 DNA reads TGCAGTGCTAGAGGGACAGCCAAAAACATTCAGTACTTC.

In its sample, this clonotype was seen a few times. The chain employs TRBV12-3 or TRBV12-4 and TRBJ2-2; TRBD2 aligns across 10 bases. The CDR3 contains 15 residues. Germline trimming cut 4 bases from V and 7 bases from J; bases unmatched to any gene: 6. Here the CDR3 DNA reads TGTGCCAGCAGTTCTCTAGCGGGAGTAGGCGGGGAGCTGTTTTTT. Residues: CASSSLAGVGGELFF.

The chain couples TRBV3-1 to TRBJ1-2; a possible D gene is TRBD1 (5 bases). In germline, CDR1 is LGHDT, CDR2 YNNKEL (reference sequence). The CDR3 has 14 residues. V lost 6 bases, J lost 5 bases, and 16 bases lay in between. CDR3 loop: CASSTFGTDYGYTF. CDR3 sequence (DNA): TGTGCCAGCAGTACATTCGGGACGGATTATGGCTACACCTTC.

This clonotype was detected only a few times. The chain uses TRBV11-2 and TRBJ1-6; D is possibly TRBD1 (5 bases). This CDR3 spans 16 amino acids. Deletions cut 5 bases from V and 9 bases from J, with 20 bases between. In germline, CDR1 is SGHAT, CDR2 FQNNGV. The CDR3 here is CASSPNRQPASSPLHF. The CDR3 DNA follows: TGTGCCAGCAGCCCTAATCGACAGCCGGCGAGTTCACCCCTCCACTTT. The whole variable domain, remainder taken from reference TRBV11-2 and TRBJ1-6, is EAGVAQSPRYKIIEKRQSVAFWCNPISGHATLYWYQQILGQGPKLLIQFQNNGVVDDSQLPKDRFSAERLKGVDSTLKIQPAKLEDSAVYLCASSPNRQPASSPLHFGNGTRLTVT.